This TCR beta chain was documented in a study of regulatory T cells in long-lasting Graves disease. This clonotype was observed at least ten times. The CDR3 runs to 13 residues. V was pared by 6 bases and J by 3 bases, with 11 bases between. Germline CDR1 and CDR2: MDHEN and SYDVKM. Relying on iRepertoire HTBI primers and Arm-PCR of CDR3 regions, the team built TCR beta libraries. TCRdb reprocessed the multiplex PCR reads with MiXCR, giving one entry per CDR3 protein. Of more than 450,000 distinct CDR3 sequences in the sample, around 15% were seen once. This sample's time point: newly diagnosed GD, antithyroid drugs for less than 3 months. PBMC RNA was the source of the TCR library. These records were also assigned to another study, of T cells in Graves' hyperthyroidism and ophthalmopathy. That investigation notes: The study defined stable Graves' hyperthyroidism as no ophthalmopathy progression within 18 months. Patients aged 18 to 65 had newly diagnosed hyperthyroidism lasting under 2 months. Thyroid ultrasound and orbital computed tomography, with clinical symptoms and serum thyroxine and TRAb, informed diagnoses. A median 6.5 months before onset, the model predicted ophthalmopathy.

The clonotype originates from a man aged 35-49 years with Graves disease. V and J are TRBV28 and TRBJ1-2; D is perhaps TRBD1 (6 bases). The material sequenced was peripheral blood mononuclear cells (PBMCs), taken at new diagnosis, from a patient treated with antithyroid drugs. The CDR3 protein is CASRVDRYYGYTF. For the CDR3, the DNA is TGTGCCAGCAGAGTCGACAGGTACTATGGCTACACCTTC.